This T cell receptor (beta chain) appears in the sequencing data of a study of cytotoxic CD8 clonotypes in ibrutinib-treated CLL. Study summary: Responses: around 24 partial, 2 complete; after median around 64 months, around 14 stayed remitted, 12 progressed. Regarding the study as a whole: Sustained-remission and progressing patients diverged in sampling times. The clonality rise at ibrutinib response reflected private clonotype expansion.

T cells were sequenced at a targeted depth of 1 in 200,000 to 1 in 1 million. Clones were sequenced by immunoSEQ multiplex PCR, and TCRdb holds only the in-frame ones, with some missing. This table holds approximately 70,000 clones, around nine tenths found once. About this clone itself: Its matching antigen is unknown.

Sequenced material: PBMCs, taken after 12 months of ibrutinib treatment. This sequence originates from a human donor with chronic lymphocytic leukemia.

The DNA for the CDR3 is TGTGCCAGCAGCTTTAGAACAGGGGGCACAGATACGCAGTATTTT. The encoded protein is CASSFRTGGTDTQYF. The chain has TRBV7-2 and TRBJ2-3, with 7 bases matching TRBD1. The germline V gene encodes CDR1 SGHTA and CDR2 FQGNSA. This CDR3 has 15 amino acids. J was trimmed by 1 base and V by 3 bases; bases with no gene match: 4.